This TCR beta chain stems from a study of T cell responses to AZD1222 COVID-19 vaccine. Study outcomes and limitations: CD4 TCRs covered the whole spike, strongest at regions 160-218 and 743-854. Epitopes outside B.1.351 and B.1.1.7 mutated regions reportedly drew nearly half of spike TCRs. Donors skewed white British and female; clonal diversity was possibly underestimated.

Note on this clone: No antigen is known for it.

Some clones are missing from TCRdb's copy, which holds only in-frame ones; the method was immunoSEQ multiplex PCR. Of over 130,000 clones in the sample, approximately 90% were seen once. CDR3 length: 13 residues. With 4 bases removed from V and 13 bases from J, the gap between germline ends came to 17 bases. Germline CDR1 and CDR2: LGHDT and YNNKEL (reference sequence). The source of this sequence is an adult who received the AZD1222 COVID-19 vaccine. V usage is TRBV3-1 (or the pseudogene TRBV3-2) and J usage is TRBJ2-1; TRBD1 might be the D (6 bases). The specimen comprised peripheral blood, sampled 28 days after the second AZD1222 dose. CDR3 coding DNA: TGTGCCAGCAGCCTACGGACAGTGGCCCAACAGTTCTTC. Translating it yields CASSLRTVAQQFF.